The rows below give T cell receptor beta chains drawn from one sample of a study of blood T cell repertoires in COVID-19. TCRdb's table, derived via immunoSEQ multiplex PCR, lists solely in-frame clones and lacks some. The repertoire holds around 310,000 clones, with approximately 89% as singletons. The sequenced sample consisted of PBMCs or T cells enriched from blood (not recorded which). The source of these receptors is a woman aged 40 to 50 who had recovered from COVID-19. CDR3s include the opening cysteine and the closing phenylalanine or tryptophan. Each record gives: V gene, D gene, J gene, clone size, CDR3 protein, CDR3 DNA. The D gene is left open where the match is weak. Not every row has a clone size; where given, it reads once, few, many or a size class.

>TRBV27|NA|TRBJ1-5|NA
CASTTFNQPQHF
TGTGCCAGCACAACATTCAATCAGCCCCAGCATTTT
>TRBV28|NA|TRBJ1-5|NA
CASRGRPSNQPQHF
TGTGCCTCCCGGGGGAGGCCCAGCAATCAGCCCCAGCATTTT
>TRBV7-6|TRBD2|TRBJ2-3|NA
CASSYLLSGRARDTQYF
TGTGCCAGCAGCTACCTCCTCAGCGGGAGGGCTAGGGATACGCAGTATTTT
>TRBV19|NA|TRBJ1-4|NA
CASTPNRLRDEKLFF
TGTGCCAGTACCCCGAACCGACTAAGGGATGAAAAACTGTTTTTT
>TRBV7-2|NA|TRBJ2-3|NA
CASSATGDTQYF
TGTGCCAGCAGCGCAACGGGAGATACGCAGTATTTT
>TRBV7-9|NA|TRBJ1-3|NA
CASSSGPSGNTIYF
TGTGCCAGCAGCTCAGGCCCCTCTGGAAACACCATATATTTT
>TRBV23-1|TRBD1|TRBJ1-2|NA
CASSQRTSPGGAKNGYTF
TGCGCCAGCAGTCAACGAACTTCCCCAGGGGGCGCAAAGAATGGCTACACCTTC
>TRBV24-1|NA|TRBJ1-3|NA
CATSDDGGAGNTIYF
TGTGCCACCAGTGATGACGGGGGTGCTGGAAACACCATATATTTT
>TRBV3-1/TRBV3-2|TRBD1|TRBJ2-5|NA
CASTLQGAETQYF
TGTGCCAGCACACTACAGGGGGCAGAGACCCAGTACTTC
>TRBV10-3|NA|TRBJ2-1|NA
CAISSDFYNEQFF
TGTGCCATCAGTTCGGACTTCTACAATGAGCAGTTCTTC
>TRBV21-1|NA|TRBJ1-5|few
CASSPLGGTGSKPQHF
TGTGCCAGCAGCCCCCTAGGAGGGACAGGGAGCAAGCCCCAGCATTTT
>TRBV5-1|NA|TRBJ2-6|NA
CASSLQISGANVLTF
TGCGCCAGCAGCCTCCAGATCTCTGGGGCCAACGTCCTGACTTTC
>TRBV20-1|TRBD2|TRBJ2-3|NA
CSASPGGPLTDTQYF
TGCAGTGCTAGTCCGGGGGGACCCCTCACAGATACGCAGTATTTT
>TRBV27|NA|TRBJ1-1|NA
CASSFLLNTEAFF
TGTGCCAGCAGTTTCCTTTTGAACACTGAAGCTTTCTTT
>TRBV30|TRBD2|TRBJ2-1|NA
CAWSLLAGANEQFF
TGTGCCTGGAGTTTGCTAGCGGGAGCCAATGAGCAGTTCTTC
>TRBV4-1|NA|TRBJ1-5|NA
CASSQAQYSNQPQHF
TGCGCCAGCAGCCAAGCCCAGTATAGCAATCAGCCCCAGCATTTT
>TRBV28|NA|TRBJ1-1|NA
CASSSQTEAFF
TGTGCCAGCAGTTCACAGACTGAAGCTTTCTTT
>TRBV4-3|TRBD1|TRBJ1-5|NA
CASSYSWDSGTPQHF
TGCGCCAGCAGCTATAGTTGGGACAGCGGAACGCCCCAGCATTTT
>TRBV12-5|NA|TRBJ2-2|NA
CASGFDGFRELFF
TGTGCTAGTGGTTTCGACGGGTTCCGGGAGCTGTTTTTT
>TRBV5-6|TRBD2|TRBJ2-3|NA
CASSSIGTSGVPDTQYF
TGTGCCAGCAGCTCCATTGGGACTAGCGGGGTGCCGGATACGCAGTATTTT
>TRBV12-1|NA|TRBJ1-4|NA
CASSFGQGEANEKLFF
TGTGCCAGCAGCTTCGGACAGGGAGAGGCTAATGAAAAACTGTTTTTT
>TRBV5-4|TRBD1|TRBJ2-5|few
CASSWRGQGDETQYF
TGTGCCAGCAGCTGGAGGGGACAGGGGGATGAGACCCAGTACTTC
>TRBV7-2|NA|TRBJ2-5|NA
CASSSSQGVETQYF
TGTGCCAGCAGCTCATCTCAGGGTGTAGAGACCCAGTACTTC